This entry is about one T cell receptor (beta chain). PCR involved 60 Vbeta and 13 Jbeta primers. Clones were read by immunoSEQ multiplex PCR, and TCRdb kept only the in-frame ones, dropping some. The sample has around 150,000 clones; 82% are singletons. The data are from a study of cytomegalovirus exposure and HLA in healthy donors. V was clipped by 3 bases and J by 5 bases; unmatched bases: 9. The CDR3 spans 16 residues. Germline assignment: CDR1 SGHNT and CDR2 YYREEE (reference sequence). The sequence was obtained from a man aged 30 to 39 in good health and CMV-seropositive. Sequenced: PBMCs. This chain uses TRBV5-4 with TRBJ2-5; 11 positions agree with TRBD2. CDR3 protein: CASSSTSGSLLETQYF. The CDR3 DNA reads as TGTGCCAGCAGCTCCACTAGCGGGAGCCTCCTGGAGACCCAGTACTTC.